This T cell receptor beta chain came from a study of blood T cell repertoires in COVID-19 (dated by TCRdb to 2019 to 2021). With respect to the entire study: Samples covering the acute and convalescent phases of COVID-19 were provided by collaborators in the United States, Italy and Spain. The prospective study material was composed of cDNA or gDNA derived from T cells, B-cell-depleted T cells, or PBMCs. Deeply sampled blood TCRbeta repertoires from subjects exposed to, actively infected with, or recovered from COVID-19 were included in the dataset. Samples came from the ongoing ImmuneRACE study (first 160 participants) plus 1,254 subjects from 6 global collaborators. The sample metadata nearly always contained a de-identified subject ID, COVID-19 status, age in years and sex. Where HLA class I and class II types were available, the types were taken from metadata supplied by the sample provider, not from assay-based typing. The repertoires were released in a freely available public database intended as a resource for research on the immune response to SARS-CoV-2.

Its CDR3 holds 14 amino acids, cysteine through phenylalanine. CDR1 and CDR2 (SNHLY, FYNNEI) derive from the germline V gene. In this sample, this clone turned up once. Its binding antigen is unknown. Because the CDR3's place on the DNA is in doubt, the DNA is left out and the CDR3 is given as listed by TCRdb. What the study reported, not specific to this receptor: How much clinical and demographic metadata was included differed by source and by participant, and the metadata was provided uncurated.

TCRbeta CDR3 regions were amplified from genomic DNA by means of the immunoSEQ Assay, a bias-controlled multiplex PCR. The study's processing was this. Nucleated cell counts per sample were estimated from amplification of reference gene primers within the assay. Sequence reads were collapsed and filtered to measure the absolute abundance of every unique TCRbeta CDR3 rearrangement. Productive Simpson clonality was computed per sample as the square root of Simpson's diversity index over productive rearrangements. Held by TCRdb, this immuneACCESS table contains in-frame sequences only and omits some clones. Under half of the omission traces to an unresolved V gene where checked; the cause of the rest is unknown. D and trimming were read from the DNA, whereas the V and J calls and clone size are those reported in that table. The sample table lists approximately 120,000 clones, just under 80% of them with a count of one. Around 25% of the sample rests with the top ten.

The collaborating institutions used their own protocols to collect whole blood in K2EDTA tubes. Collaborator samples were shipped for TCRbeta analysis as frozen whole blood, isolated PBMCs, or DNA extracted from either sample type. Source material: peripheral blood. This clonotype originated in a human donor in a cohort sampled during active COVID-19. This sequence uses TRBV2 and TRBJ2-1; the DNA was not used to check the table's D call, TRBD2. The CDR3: CASSILVRGGEQFF.